This T cell receptor (beta chain) derives from a study of blood T cell repertoires in COVID-19 (dated by TCRdb to 2019 to 2021). For the study in its entirety: Samples from collaborators originated in the United States, Italy and Spain and spanned both the acute and convalescent phases of COVID-19. The repertoires were made available in a free public database intended to serve as a resource for research on the immune response to SARS-CoV-2. Samples came from the ongoing ImmuneRACE study (first 160 participants) plus 1,254 subjects from 6 global collaborators. The dataset comprised deeply sampled blood TCRbeta repertoires from subjects exposed to, actively infected with, or recovered from COVID-19. The sample metadata nearly always contained a de-identified subject ID, COVID-19 status, age in years and sex. Where HLA class I and class II types were available, the types were taken from metadata supplied by the sample provider, not from assay-based typing. The material from the prospective study consisted of cDNA or gDNA derived from T cells, B-cell-depleted T cells, or PBMCs.

The immunoSEQ Assay, a bias-controlled multiplex PCR, was used to amplify TCRbeta CDR3 regions from genomic DNA. In the source study's methods: Nucleated cell counts per sample were estimated from amplification of reference gene primers within the assay. Sequence reads were collapsed and filtered to measure the absolute abundance of every unique TCRbeta CDR3 rearrangement. Productive Simpson clonality was computed per sample as the square root of Simpson's diversity index over productive rearrangements. TCRdb took this table from immuneACCESS and kept in-frame rearrangements with V and J called. Such tables lack part of the clones; where checked against another copy, unresolved V genes explain under half of the gap, and the rest is unexplained. V and J calls and clone size follow that table, whereas D and trimming were derived from the DNA. This sample gives about 67,000 clones in total; 70% to 90% of them show up just once. Roughly a fifth of the sample rests with the top ten.

Including the terminal cysteine and phenylalanine, the CDR3 comprises 17 residues. Only the CDR3 portion is preserved as DNA: 51 bases, with reading frame beginning at the first base. For this chain, trimming is 5 bases at the V end and 6 bases at the J end, and the number of junction bases without a gene match is 13. In the germline V gene, CDR1 corresponds to MDHEN and CDR2 to SYDVKM. Study-wide conclusions, independent of this receptor: How much clinical and demographic metadata was included differed by source and by participant, and the metadata was provided uncurated.

This clone was detected only once. This receptor's antigen is unknown. Base quality data are lacking; no much larger clone is found one base away. Whole blood was collected in K2EDTA tubes by collaborating institutions according to the institutions' own protocols. For TCRbeta analysis, collaborator samples were shipped as frozen whole blood, as isolated PBMCs, or as DNA extracted from either sample type. This sequence originates from a woman aged 80 or older with acute or convalescent COVID-19. What was sequenced was peripheral blood. The V gene is TRBV28 and the J gene is TRBJ1-2; TRBD1 fits 12 bases in the junction. The nucleotide sequence is given as TGTGCCAGCAGTCCGGTGGGACAGGGGGCGTTAATTCATGGCTACACCTTC. The translation is CASSPVGQGALIHGYTF.